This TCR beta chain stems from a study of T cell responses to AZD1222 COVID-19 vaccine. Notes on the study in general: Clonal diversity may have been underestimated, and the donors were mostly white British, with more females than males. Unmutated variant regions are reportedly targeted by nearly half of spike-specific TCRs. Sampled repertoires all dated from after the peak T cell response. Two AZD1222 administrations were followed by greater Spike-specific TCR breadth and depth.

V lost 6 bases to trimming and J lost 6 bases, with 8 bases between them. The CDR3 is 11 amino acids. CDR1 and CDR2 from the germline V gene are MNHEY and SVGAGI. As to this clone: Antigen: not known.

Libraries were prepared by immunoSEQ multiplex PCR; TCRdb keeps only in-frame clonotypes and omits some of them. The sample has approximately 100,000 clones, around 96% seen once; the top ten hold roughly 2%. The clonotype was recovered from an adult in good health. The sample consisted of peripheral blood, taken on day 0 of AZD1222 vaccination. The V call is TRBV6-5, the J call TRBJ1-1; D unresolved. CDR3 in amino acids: CASRKGAEAFF. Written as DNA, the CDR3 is TGTGCCAGCAGGAAAGGTGCTGAAGCTTTCTTT.